These 11 T cell receptor beta chains were all obtained from the same sample, sequenced in a study of glioma-infiltrating T cells. TCR alpha and beta CDR3 regions were amplified from RNA using iRepertoire nested multiplex PCR. One entry per CDR3 protein, called by TCRdb with MiXCR from the multiplex PCR reads. The table records around 150,000 distinct CDR3 sequences, about two fifths of them present only once. Sequences were obtained from glioma tissue, nonneoplastic brain tissue, or PBMCs (not recorded which). These receptor sequences come from a human donor with low-grade glioma or glioblastoma, undergoing nonglioma brain surgery, or in good health (not recorded which).

V is TRBV3-1 and J is TRBJ2-1; the D is unclear. Germline lookup yields CDR1 LGHDT and CDR2 YNNKEL (reference sequence). Trimming left V 0 bases short and J 11 bases short, with 20 bases between. This CDR3 comprises 16 residues. The CDR3 sequence: CASSQDAARLTMKQFF. The CDR3 DNA reads TGTGCCAGCAGCCAAGACGCTGCCCGACTCACAATGAAGCAGTTCTTC.

The rearrangement joins TRBV2 to TRBJ1-3; TRBD1 matches 7 bases. This CDR3 has 13 residues. The germline V gene encodes CDR1 SNHLY and CDR2 FYNNEI. Trimming cost V 4 bases and J 3 bases; bases outside gene matches: 0. CDR3: CASSGDSGNTIYF. In nucleotides, the CDR3 is TGTGCCAGCAGTGGGGACAGTGGAAACACCATATATTTT.

There are many counts of this clonotype. The chain has TRBV7-6 and TRBJ2-1, with D unclear. V was trimmed by 2 bases and J by 6 bases, leaving 5 bases between them. There are 12 residues in the CDR3. Germline-derived CDR1 and CDR2 are SGHVS and FNYEAQ. CDR3 bases: TGTGCCAGCAGCTTATTCTCCAATGAGCAGTTCTTC. Protein: CASSLFSNEQFF.

About this clonotype: Germline is not matched at one junction end, which may reflect a read error. The V and J genes are TRBV6-5 and TRBJ1-1; D not resolved. Germline assignment: CDR1 MNHEY and CDR2 SVGAGI. The CDR3 covers 11 residues. Here the CDR3 reads CTSSFSNEAFF. CDR3 DNA: TGTACCAGCAGCTTTTCGAATGAAGCTTTCTTT.

J is TRBJ2-3 and V is TRBV20-1; 14 bases are a match to TRBD2. V trimming: 4 bases; J trimming: 5 bases; junction bases outside the gene matches: 5. The CDR3 sequence is 15 residues long. CDR1 is DFQATT, CDR2 SNEGSKA, per germline (reference sequence). CDR3 sequence: CSAMTSGREEDTQYF. DNA of the CDR3: TGCAGTGCTATGACTAGCGGGAGGGAGGAAGATACGCAGTATTTT.

This clonotype was picked up many times. The V call is TRBV6-1, the J call TRBJ1-5; no definite D call. This CDR3 region has 14 residues. Germline CDR1 reads MNHNS; CDR2 reads SASEGT. V was clipped by 5 bases and J by 4 bases, with 12 bases between them. CDR3 sequence (DNA): TGTGCCAGCAGTTCAGGCAGTTTAAATCAGCCCCAGCATTTT. It is translated as CASSSGSLNQPQHF.

This rearrangement joins TRBV28 to TRBJ2-7, with 16 nucleotides matching TRBD2. The CDR3 totals 14 residues. CDR1 and CDR2 from the germline V gene are MDHEN and SYDVKM. With V trimmed by 10 bases and J by 2 bases, 2 bases remained unmatched. This CDR3 is CATGLAGGPYEQYF. DNA for the CDR3: TGTGCCACGGGACTAGCGGGAGGGCCCTACGAGCAGTACTTC. The variable domain in full, with the rest retrieved from reference TRBV28 and TRBJ2-7, is DVKVTQSSRYLVKRTGEKVFLECVQDMDHENMFWYRQDPGLGLRLIYFSYDVKMKEKGDIPEGYSVSREKKERFSLILESASTNQTSMYLCATGLAGGPYEQYFGPGTRLTVT.

V gene TRBV20-1 combines with J gene TRBJ1-1; no firm D call. Germline CDR1 DFQATT, CDR2 SNEGSKA (reference sequence). This CDR3 has 15 residues. Trimming left V 1 base short and J 1 base short, with 13 bases between. The CDR3 DNA is TGCAGTGCTAGAGCGCTTGAAGGAGGGAACACTGAAGCTTTCTTT. Protein sequence: CSARALEGGNTEAFF.

This clonotype was seen more than once but under ten times. V and J are TRBV15 and TRBJ2-2; possible D gene TRBD1, 9 bases. V was pared by 5 bases and J by 5 bases, with 15 bases between. This CDR3 is 15 amino acids long. The germline CDR1 and CDR2 sequences are LNHNV and YYDKDF (reference sequence). Here the CDR3 reads CATSREGQGTGELFF. DNA of the CDR3: TGTGCCACCAGCCGGGAGGGACAGGGAACCGGGGAGCTGTTTTTT. The entire variable domain, with the rest obtained from reference TRBV15 and TRBJ2-2, is as follows: DAMVIQNPRYQVTQFGKPVTLSCSQTLNHNVMYWYQQKSSQAPKLLFHYYDKDFNNEADTPDNFQSRRPNTSFCFLDIRSPGLGDTAMYLCATSREGQGTGELFFGEGSRLTVL.

This chain joins TRBV6-1 and TRBJ1-5, with 7 bases aligning to TRBD1. Germline V gene data show CDR1 as MNHNS and CDR2 as SASEGT. The CDR3 runs 14 residues. J was trimmed by 1 base and V by 4 bases; bases with no gene match: 1. The CDR3 loop reads CASSATGSNQPQHF. In DNA form, the CDR3 reads TGTGCCAGCAGTGCGACAGGGAGCAATCAGCCCCAGCATTTT.

The rearrangement links TRBV28 to TRBJ2-7; D might be TRBD2 (7 bases). Germline CDR1 MDHEN, CDR2 SYDVKM. The CDR3 totals 15 residues. Trimming removed 4 bases from V and 5 bases from J, with 18 bases in between. The CDR3: CASSSEGGGFDEQYF. The CDR3 DNA follows: TGTGCCAGCAGTTCGGAGGGGGGGGGGTTCGACGAGCAGTACTTC.